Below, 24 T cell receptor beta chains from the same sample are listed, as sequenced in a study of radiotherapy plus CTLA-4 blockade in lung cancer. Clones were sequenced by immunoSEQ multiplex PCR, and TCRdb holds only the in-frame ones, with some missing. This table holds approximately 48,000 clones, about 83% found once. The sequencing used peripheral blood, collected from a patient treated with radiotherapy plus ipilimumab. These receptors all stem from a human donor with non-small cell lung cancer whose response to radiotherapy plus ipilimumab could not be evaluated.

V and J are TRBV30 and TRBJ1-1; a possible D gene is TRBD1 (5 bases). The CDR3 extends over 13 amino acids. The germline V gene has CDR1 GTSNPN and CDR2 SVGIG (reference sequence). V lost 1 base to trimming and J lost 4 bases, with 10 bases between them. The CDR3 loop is CAWSAGGVTEAFF. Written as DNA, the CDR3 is TGTGCCTGGAGTGCGGGGGGGGTCACTGAAGCTTTCTTT.

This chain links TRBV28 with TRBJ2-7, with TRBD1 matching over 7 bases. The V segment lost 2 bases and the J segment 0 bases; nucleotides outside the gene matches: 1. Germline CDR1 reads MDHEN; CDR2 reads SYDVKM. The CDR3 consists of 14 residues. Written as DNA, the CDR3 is TGTGCCAGCAGTTTACCAGGGGGCTCCTACGAGCAGTACTTC. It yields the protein CASSLPGGSYEQYF.

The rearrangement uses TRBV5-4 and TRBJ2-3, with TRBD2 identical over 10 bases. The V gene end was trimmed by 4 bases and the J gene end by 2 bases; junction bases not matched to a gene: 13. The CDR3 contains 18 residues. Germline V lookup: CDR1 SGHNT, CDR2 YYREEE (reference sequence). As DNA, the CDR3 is TGTGCCAGCAGCCCGCCGGGGAGCGGGAGGGCCTCCACAGATACGCAGTATTTT. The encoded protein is CASSPPGSGRASTDTQYF.

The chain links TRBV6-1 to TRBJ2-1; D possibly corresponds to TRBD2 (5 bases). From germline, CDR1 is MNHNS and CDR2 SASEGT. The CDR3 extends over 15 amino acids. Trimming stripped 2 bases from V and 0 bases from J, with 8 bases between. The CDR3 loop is CASSELGGSYNEQFF. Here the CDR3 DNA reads TGTGCCAGCAGTGAATTAGGAGGCTCCTACAATGAGCAGTTCTTC.

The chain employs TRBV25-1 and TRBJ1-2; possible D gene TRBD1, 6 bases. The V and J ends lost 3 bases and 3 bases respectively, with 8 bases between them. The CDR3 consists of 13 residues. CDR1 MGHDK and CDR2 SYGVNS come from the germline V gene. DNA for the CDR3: TGTGCCAGCAGTGATACAGGGCACTATGGCTACACCTTC. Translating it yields CASSDTGHYGYTF.

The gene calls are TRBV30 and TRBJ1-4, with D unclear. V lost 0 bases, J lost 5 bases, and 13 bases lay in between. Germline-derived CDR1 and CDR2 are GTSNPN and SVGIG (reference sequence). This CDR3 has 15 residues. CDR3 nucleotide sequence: TGTGCCTGGAGTGTACCGGCAGGAAGAAATGAAAAACTGTTTTTT. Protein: CAWSVPAGRNEKLFF.

The CDR3 spells CASSPERVYGYTF. The CDR3 nucleotides read TGTGCCAGCTCACCGGAACGGGTCTATGGCTACACCTTC. The chain uses TRBV18 and TRBJ1-2; D is unclear. This CDR3 is built from 13 residues. With 3 bases removed from V and 4 bases from J, the gap between germline ends came to 9 bases. In germline, CDR1 is KGHSH, CDR2 LQKENI. Looking up the rest from reference TRBV18 and TRBJ1-2 gives the full variable domain: NAGVMQNPRHLVRRRGQEARLRCSPMKGHSHVYWYRQLPEEGLKFMVYLQKENIIDESGMPKERFSAEFPKEGPSILRIQQVVRGDSAAYFCASSPERVYGYTFGSGTRLTVV.

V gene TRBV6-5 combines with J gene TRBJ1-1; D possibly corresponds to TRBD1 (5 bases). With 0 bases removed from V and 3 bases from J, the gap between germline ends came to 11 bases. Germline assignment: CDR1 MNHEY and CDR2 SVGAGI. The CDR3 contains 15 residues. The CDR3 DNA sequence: TGTGCCAGCAGTTACTCGGGGGGAGAGGACACTGAAGCTTTCTTT. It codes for CASSYSGGEDTEAFF.

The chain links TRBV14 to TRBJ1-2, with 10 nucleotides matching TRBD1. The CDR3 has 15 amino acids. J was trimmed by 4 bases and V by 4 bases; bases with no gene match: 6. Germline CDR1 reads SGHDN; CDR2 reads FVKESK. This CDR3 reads CASSPRDRGVYGYTF. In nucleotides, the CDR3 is TGTGCCAGCAGCCCAAGGGACAGGGGCGTCTATGGCTACACCTTC.

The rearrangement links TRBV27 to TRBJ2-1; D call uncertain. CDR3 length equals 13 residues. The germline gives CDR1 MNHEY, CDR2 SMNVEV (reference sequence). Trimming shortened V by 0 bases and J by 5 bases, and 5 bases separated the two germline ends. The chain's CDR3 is CASSLSRDNEQFF. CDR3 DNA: TGTGCCAGCAGTTTATCGAGAGACAATGAGCAGTTCTTC.

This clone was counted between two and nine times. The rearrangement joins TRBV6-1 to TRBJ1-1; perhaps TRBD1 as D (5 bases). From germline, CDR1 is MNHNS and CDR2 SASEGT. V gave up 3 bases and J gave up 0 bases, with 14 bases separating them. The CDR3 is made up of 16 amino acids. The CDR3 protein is CASSDLRGRMNTEAFF. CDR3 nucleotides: TGTGCCAGCAGTGATCTTAGGGGTAGAATGAACACTGAAGCTTTCTTT.

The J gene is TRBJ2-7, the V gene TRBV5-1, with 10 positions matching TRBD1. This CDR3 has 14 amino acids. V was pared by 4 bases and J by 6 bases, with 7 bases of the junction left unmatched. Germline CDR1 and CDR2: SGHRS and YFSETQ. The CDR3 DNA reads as TGCGCCAGCAGCCGGACAGGGGGACGTCGCGAGCAGTACTTC. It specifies CASSRTGGRREQYF.

The CDR3 region is CASSLKQGAGYGNEKLFF. DNA of the CDR3: TGTGCCAGCAGCTTGAAACAGGGGGCCGGGTATGGTAATGAAAAACTGTTTTTT. The rearrangement joins TRBV5-4 to TRBJ1-4; the match to TRBD1 covers 9 bases. This CDR3 is built from 18 residues. J lost 4 bases, V lost 1 base, and 11 bases had no gene match. Germline V gene lookup returns CDR1 SGHNT and CDR2 YYREEE (reference sequence).

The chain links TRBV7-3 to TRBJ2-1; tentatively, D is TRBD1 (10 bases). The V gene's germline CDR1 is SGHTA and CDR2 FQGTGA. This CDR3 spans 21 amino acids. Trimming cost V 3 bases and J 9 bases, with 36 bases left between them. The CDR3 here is CASSFRIGTGVTVAGVGEQFF. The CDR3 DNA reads TGTGCCAGCAGCTTTAGGATCGGGACAGGGGTTACGGTAGCGGGAGTAGGTGAGCAGTTCTTC.

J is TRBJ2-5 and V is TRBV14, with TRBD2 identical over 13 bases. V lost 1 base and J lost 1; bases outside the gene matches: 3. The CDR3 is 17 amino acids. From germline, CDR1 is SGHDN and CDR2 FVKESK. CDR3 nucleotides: TGTGCCAGCAGCCAAGGACTAGCGGGAGGTTTCCAAGAGACCCAGTACTTC. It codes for CASSQGLAGGFQETQYF.

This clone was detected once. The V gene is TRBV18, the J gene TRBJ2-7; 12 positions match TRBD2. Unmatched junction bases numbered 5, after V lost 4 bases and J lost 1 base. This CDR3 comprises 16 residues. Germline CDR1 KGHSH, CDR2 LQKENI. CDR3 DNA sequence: TGTGCCAGCTCACGGGGACTAGCGGGCGCTTCCTACGAGCAGTACTTC. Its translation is CASSRGLAGASYEQYF.

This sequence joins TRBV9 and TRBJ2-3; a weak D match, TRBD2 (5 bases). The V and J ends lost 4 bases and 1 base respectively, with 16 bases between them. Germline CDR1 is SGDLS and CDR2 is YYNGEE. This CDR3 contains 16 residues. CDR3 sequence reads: CASSQSLAVGTDTQYF. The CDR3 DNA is TGTGCCAGCAGCCAATCCCTAGCCGTTGGCACAGATACGCAGTATTTT.

The DNA for the CDR3 is TGTGCCAGCAGCACGGCCGGGGGGCCCGGCTATGGCTACACCTTC. Amino acids: CASSTAGGPGYGYTF. This chain uses TRBV7-2 with TRBJ1-2; D might be TRBD1 (6 bases). V lost 5 bases and J 4 bases, leaving 17 bases between the germline ends. The CDR3 length is 15 residues. CDR1 SGHTA and CDR2 FQGNSA come from the germline V gene.

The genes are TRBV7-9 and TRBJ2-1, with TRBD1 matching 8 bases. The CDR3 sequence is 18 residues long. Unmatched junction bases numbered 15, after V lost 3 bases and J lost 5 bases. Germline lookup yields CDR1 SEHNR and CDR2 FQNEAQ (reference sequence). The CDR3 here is CASSLRTGFIVTDNEQFF. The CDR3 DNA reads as TGTGCCAGCAGCTTGAGGACAGGGTTTATCGTAACGGACAATGAGCAGTTCTTC.

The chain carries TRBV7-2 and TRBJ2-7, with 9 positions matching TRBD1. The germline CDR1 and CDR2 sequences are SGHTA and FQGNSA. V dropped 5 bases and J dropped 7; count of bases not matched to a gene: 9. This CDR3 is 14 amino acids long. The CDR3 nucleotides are TGTGCCAGCAGCCCTCTACAGGGGGCGGGGGAGCAGTACTTC. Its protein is CASSPLQGAGEQYF.

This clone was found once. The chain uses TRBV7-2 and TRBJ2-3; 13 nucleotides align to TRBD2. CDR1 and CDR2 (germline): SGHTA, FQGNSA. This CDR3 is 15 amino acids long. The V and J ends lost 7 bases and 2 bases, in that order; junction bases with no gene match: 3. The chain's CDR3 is CASTGLAGFTDTQYF. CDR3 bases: TGTGCCAGCACGGGACTAGCGGGATTCACAGATACGCAGTATTTT.

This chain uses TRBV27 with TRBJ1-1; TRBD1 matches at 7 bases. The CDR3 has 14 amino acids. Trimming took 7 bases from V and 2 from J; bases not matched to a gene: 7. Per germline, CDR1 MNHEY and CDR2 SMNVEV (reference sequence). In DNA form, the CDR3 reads TGTGCCAGCATCAGAGGGGGCGTAAACACTGAAGCTTTCTTT. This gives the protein CASIRGGVNTEAFF.

CDR3 region: CASSLTGNSGNTIYF. In DNA form, the CDR3 reads TGCGCCAGCAGCCTAACAGGGAACTCTGGAAACACCATATATTTT. This chain joins TRBV5-1 and TRBJ1-3, with D perhaps matching TRBD1 (6 bases). V lost 4 bases, J lost 0 bases, and 11 bases lay in between. CDR1 and CDR2 from the germline V gene are SGHRS and YFSETQ. This CDR3 spans 15 amino acids.

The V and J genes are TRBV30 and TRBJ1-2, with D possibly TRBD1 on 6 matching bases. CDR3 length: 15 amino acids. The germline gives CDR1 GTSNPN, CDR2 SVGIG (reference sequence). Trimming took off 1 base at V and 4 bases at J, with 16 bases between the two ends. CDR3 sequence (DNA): TGTGCCTGGAGTGGAGGTGACAGGAGATCCTATGGCTACACCTTC. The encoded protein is CAWSGGDRRSYGYTF.